A selection of T cell receptor beta chains follows, all from one sample in a study of blood T cells in healthy people across ages. MiXCR was run by TCRdb on the 5' RACE reads, yielding one entry per CDR3 protein. Found here are about 570,000 distinct CDR3 sequences, 25% to 30% of them singletons; the top ten hold about 18%. What was sequenced was blood. All receptors derive from a woman between 65 and 79 years old in good health. CDR3s include the opening cysteine and the closing phenylalanine or tryptophan. Fields, in order: V gene, D gene, J gene, CDR3 protein. A D gene is named only where the DNA matches it firmly.

>TRBV9|-|TRBJ1-6
CASSGMGSPLHF
>TRBV5-1|-|TRBJ1-1
CASSPGQSTMNTEAFF
>TRBV4-3|-|TRBJ2-5
CASSQEGQRTQYF
>TRBV21-1|-|TRBJ1-4
CASSKVGGEKLFF
>TRBV5-1|TRBD1|TRBJ2-1
CASRGTGLGYNEQFF
>TRBV12-3/TRBV12-4|TRBD2|-
CAGSLMASGNNEQFF
>TRBV4-3|TRBD2|TRBJ2-7
CASSQETSGYEQYF
>TRBV20-1|TRBD1|TRBJ2-7
CSANMGQRPTYEQYF
>TRBV5-1|-|TRBJ2-7
CASSPAGSYEQYF
>TRBV5-1|-|TRBJ2-3
CASSPRATRASTDTQYF
>TRBV29-1|-|TRBJ2-4
CSVELASENIQYF
>TRBV11-2|-|TRBJ2-5
CASSLAWQGQETQYF
>TRBV28|-|TRBJ2-7
CASSSINLYEQYF
>TRBV6-5|TRBD2|TRBJ2-4
CASSYSSSGGAKNIQYF
>TRBV12-3/TRBV12-4|-|TRBJ1-2
CASRTQGWGYTF
>TRBV5-6|-|TRBJ2-1
CASSLTSRNEQFF
>TRBV7-2|-|TRBJ2-5
CASSLSLGTQYF
>TRBV6-5|TRBD1|TRBJ1-2
CASSYSRGLGYTF
>TRBV19|TRBD1|TRBJ2-4
CASSPSGQGLGNIQYF
>TRBV7-3|-|TRBJ1-3
CASSLGRGKGNTIYF
>TRBV5-1|-|TRBJ2-5
CASSLGTTGTQETQYF
>TRBV6-5|-|TRBJ1-4
CASSLPDNEKLFF
>TRBV9|TRBD1|TRBJ2-2
CASSGGGTGDPGELFF
>TRBV7-9|-|TRBJ1-2
CASSLGGNNYGYTF
>TRBV12-5|-|TRBJ1-3
CASGSMGSGNTIYF
>TRBV24-1|-|TRBJ2-5
CATSDPGGLYQETQYF
>TRBV20-1|-|TRBJ1-4
CSAREGAGNEKLFF
>TRBV7-2|TRBD2|TRBJ2-1
CASSLGGAGVYNEQFF
>TRBV20-1|-|TRBJ1-3
CSARPGYSGNTIYF
>TRBV7-2|-|TRBJ2-2
CASKKARTGELFF
>TRBV5-1|TRBD2|-
CASSLAAGGNEQFF
>TRBV7-2|-|TRBJ2-4
CASSPNAVGGNIQYF
>TRBV5-5|-|TRBJ1-3
CASTRTGHLGNTIYF
>TRBV7-9|TRBD1|TRBJ1-1
CASSSRGLIAEAFF
>TRBV6-1|-|TRBJ2-5
CASKTGETQYF
>TRBV24-1|TRBD1|TRBJ1-2
CATSDSRDSEVYGYTF
>TRBV7-3|-|TRBJ2-1
CASSLRAQEYNEQFF
>TRBV18|TRBD2|TRBJ2-3
CASNTAERGSTDTQYF
>TRBV7-9|-|TRBJ2-3
CASSLWTTTDTQYF
>TRBV3-1|TRBD2|TRBJ2-1
CASSPLGTSGTNSYNEQFF
>TRBV5-5|-|TRBJ2-5
CASSSEKRAQETQYF
>TRBV4-3|-|TRBJ1-1
CASSQERGNTEAFF
>TRBV6-2/TRBV6-3|-|TRBJ2-5
CASSYSAMRKYF
>TRBV20-1|-|TRBJ1-2
CSAPKPGVDYGYTF
>TRBV7-2|TRBD1|TRBJ1-2
CASSFGTGGGYTF
>TRBV27|-|-
CASSSQGLAEQYF
>TRBV6-6|TRBD2|TRBJ2-3
CASSYQQAGVSDTQYF